One sample yielded the 10 T cell receptor beta chains listed below, sequenced in a study of T cells expressing NK-cell markers. Reanalyzing the 5' RACE reads, TCRdb keeps one entry per CDR3 protein, without DNA. The sample includes 300,000 to 450,000 distinct CDR3 sequences. Sequenced: blood T cells: a sorted CD56 or NKG2C T cell subset, CD4+ or CD8+ T cells, or bulk PBMC T cells (not recorded which). These receptor sequences come from a man aged 18-75 years in good health.

The chain is built from TRBV18 and TRBJ2-1. The CDR3 runs to 15 residues. Germline V CDR1 and CDR2: KGHSH, LQKENI. The CDR3 loop reads CASSPLGGGYNEQFF.

The gene calls are TRBV10-3 and TRBJ2-3; TCRdb's D call of TRBD2 is untestable without DNA. The CDR3 totals 14 residues. CDR1 is ENHRY and CDR2 is SYGVKD in the germline V gene. The CDR3 is CAINPGGITDTQYF.

The chain links TRBV12-3 or TRBV12-4 to TRBJ1-5; TCRdb outputs TRBD1, but without DNA this stays unchecked. The CDR3 consists of 13 residues. The chain's CDR3 is CASTSTEATPQHF.

V is TRBV20-1 and J is TRBJ2-7. This CDR3 contains 12 residues. Germline V lookup: CDR1 DFQATT, CDR2 SNEGSKA (reference sequence). The CDR3 is CSARKSYGEQYF.

V usage is TRBV7-9 and J usage is TRBJ2-7; TCRdb designates TRBD1, a call that cannot be tested without DNA. The CDR3 runs 14 residues. CDR1 and CDR2 from the germline V gene are SEHNR and FQNEAQ (reference sequence). Here the CDR3 reads CASSRDRVGNEQYF.

The chain combines TRBV5-1 with TRBJ1-2; TCRdb returns TRBD1, unconfirmable since there is no DNA. CDR1 SGHRS and CDR2 YFSETQ come from the germline V gene. The CDR3 spans 18 residues. CDR3 sequence: CASSRRGDRGTNLVGYTF.

The chain has TRBV6-1 and TRBJ2-1; TCRdb's D call of TRBD2 is untestable without DNA. CDR1 and CDR2 (germline): MNHNS, SASEGT. The length of the CDR3 is 14 residues. The chain's CDR3 is CASKRTSGVYEQFF.

The chain is built from TRBV6-4 and TRBJ2-3; the D call from TCRdb, TRBD1, cannot be confirmed without DNA. Per germline, CDR1 MRHNA and CDR2 SNTAGT. CDR3 length: 16 amino acids. The chain's CDR3 is CASSPSPGQGTDTQYF.

This sequence joins TRBV12-3 or TRBV12-4 and TRBJ2-7; there is no DNA to check the TCRdb D call of TRBD1. This CDR3 has 13 residues. This CDR3 is CASTVGQRYEQYF.

The chain has TRBV12-3 or TRBV12-4 and TRBJ2-5; the D call from TCRdb, TRBD2, cannot be confirmed without DNA. The CDR3 runs to 17 residues. CDR3 region: CASSLAQLAGAGETQYF.